This TCR beta chain derives from a study of beta chain features in type 1 diabetes. cDNA synthesis used the whole RNA isolate, giving expressed TCRB sequences. The study sequenced naive, central memory and regulatory T cell samples to an average of about 3.9 million reads. Only in-frame clones appear in the TCRdb table, and some are missing; sequencing was by immunoSEQ multiplex PCR. The sample consists of roughly 150,000 clones, roughly 10% of them appearing once. Study outcomes and limitations: People with Type 1 diabetes carried modestly yet significantly shorter TCRB CDR3s in all four CD4+ subsets.

This clone is a singleton in its sample. Its specificity is unknown. The receptor comes from a woman aged 25 to 45 with type 1 diabetes. The sample was central memory CD4+ T cells from blood.

The DNA for the CDR3 is TGTGCCAGCAGCCCGGGACTCAATAGCAATCAGCCCCAGCATTTT. As protein: CASSPGLNSNQPQHF. This chain joins TRBV9 and TRBJ1-5; possible D gene TRBD1, 5 bases. V lost 4 bases and J lost 0, with 11 bases in between. CDR3 length: 15 residues. The germline V gene has CDR1 SGDLS and CDR2 YYNGEE. The full variable domain, in which reference TRBV9 and TRBJ1-5 provide the parts outside the CDR3, is DSGVTQTPKHLITATGQRVTLRCSPRSGDLSVYWYQQSLDQGLQFLIQYYNGEERAKGNILERFSAQQFPDLHSELNLSSLELGDSALYFCASSPGLNSNQPQHFGDGTRLSIL.